The 25 T cell receptor beta chains listed next were all sequenced from one sample in a study of T-cell memory formation after mild COVID-19. Using its own MiXCR run on the 5' RACE reads, TCRdb lists one record per CDR3 protein. The sample holds 250,000 to 300,000 distinct CDR3 sequences; roughly 17% are singletons and the top ten take roughly 24%. What was sequenced was PBMCs or a T cell subset sorted from them (not recorded which). The receptors here all came from a man younger than 30 who had mild COVID-19 (a few samples of this study predate the infection). Cell type and time point are not known.

The chain recombines TRBV7-8 with TRBJ2-1; 8 positions agree with TRBD2. The CDR3 loop spans 18 amino acids. The germline gives CDR1 SGHVS, CDR2 FQNEAQ. With 3 bases clipped from V and 0 bases from J, the junction kept 10 bases outside the gene matches. CDR3 region: CASSLGPSGYSSYNEQFF. DNA for the CDR3: TGTGCCAGCAGCTTGGGTCCTAGCGGGTATAGCTCCTACAATGAGCAGTTCTTC.

The chain links TRBV5-1 to TRBJ2-1; tentatively, D is TRBD1 or TRBD2 (5 bases each). There are 14 residues in the CDR3. The V gene's germline CDR1 is SGHRS and CDR2 YFSETQ. Trimming removed 2 bases from V and 8 bases from J, with 14 bases in between. CDR3 region: CASSFGALSDEQFF. CDR3 nucleotide sequence: TGCGCCAGCAGCTTCGGGGCCTTGAGCGATGAGCAGTTCTTC.

Comments on this clonotype: The junction differs from germline at one of its ends, possibly a read error. The gene calls are TRBV5-1 and TRBJ2-4; TRBD1 matches at 8 bases. Germline V CDR1 and CDR2: SGHRS, YFSETQ. The CDR3 covers 16 residues. In nucleotides, the CDR3 is TGCGACAGCAGCGCCGGACAGGGTCTAGCCAAAAACATTCAGTACTTC. This codes for CDSSAGQGLAKNIQYF.

This clonotype was seen only a few times. The V call is TRBV3-1, the J call TRBJ2-1; maybe TRBD2 (6 bases). This CDR3 has 15 residues. Germline V lookup: CDR1 LGHDT, CDR2 YNNKEL (reference sequence). With 5 bases removed from V and 8 bases from J, the gap between germline ends came to 19 bases. The CDR3 loop is CASSLRTLSGDEQFF. The DNA for the CDR3 is TGTGCCAGCAGCTTACGGACTCTCTCGGGGGATGAGCAGTTCTTC.

This chain connects TRBV6-2 or TRBV6-3 to TRBJ1-1; maybe TRBD1 (5 bases). The ends were cut back, 1 base at V and 0 bases at J, with 6 bases in the middle. This CDR3 region has 14 residues. The germline CDR1 and CDR2 sequences are MNHEY and SVGEGT. The DNA for the CDR3 is TGTGCCAGCAGTTACTGGGACGTGAACACTGAAGCTTTCTTT. Amino acids: CASSYWDVNTEAFF.

This clonotype was recorded at least ten times. The V and J genes are TRBV28 and TRBJ1-1; D unclear. V shed 3 bases and J shed 3 bases, with 8 bases lying between them. Germline V gene sequence: CDR1 MDHEN, CDR2 SYDVKM. The CDR3 has 13 amino acids. CDR3 region: CASSLKQYTEAFF. As DNA, the CDR3 is TGTGCCAGCAGTTTGAAACAGTACACTGAAGCTTTCTTT.

There are a few counts of this clonotype. The genes are TRBV7-9 and TRBJ2-3; 13 positions match TRBD2. The junction had 10 bases not matched to a gene; V was cut back by 5 bases and J by 2 bases. This CDR3 comprises 18 residues. Germline loops: CDR1 SEHNR, CDR2 FQNEAQ (reference sequence). The CDR3 region is CASSLLGLAGVFTDTQYF. In nucleotides, the CDR3 is TGTGCCAGCAGCCTGCTAGGACTAGCGGGGGTATTCACAGATACGCAGTATTTT.

This clonotype has more than one count but fewer than ten. This rearrangement joins TRBV18 to TRBJ2-7; 11 bases are a match to TRBD2. The germline V gene encodes CDR1 KGHSH and CDR2 LQKENI. There are 14 residues in the CDR3. V lost 3 bases to trimming and J lost 2 bases; unmatched junction nucleotides: 0. This CDR3 is CASSPGLAAYEQYF. In nucleotides, the CDR3 is TGTGCCAGCTCACCGGGACTAGCGGCCTACGAGCAGTACTTC.

V usage is TRBV4-1 and J usage is TRBJ2-7; D may be TRBD1 (6 bases). The CDR3 covers 15 residues. V lost 4 bases, J lost 0 bases, and 13 bases lay in between. The germline CDR1 and CDR2 sequences are MGHRA and YSYEKL. In nucleotides, the CDR3 is TGCGCCAGCAGCCTAACAGGGCTAGCCTCCTACGAGCAGTACTTC. This encodes CASSLTGLASYEQYF.

This clonotype was detected only a few times. This chain uses TRBV20-1 with TRBJ1-4; weak D call: TRBD1 (5 bases). V lost 3 bases and J lost 2, with 7 bases in between. This CDR3 is 13 amino acids long. Germline CDR1 and CDR2: DFQATT and SNEGSKA (reference sequence). CDR3 in amino acids: CSASGGTNEKLFF. In nucleotides, the CDR3 is TGCAGTGCTAGTGGGGGGACTAATGAAAAACTGTTTTTT.

This clonotype was seen more than once but under ten times. The rearrangement joins TRBV9 to TRBJ1-1, with 8 bases aligning to TRBD1. Trimming took 0 bases from V and 0 from J; bases not matched to a gene: 1. From germline, CDR1 is SGDLS and CDR2 YYNGEE. This CDR3 spans 15 amino acids. The chain's CDR3 is CASSVGDRLNTEAFF. The CDR3 DNA reads TGTGCCAGCAGCGTAGGGGACAGGCTGAACACTGAAGCTTTCTTT.

The CDR3 DNA sequence: TGTGCCAGCAGCCCAACGGGGCTCAAACAAGGCTACACCTTC. It is translated as CASSPTGLKQGYTF. The rearrangement joins TRBV6-2 or TRBV6-3 to TRBJ1-2, with D perhaps matching TRBD1 (5 bases). In germline, CDR1 is MNHEY, CDR2 SVGEGT. V was pared by 6 bases and J by 8 bases, with 19 bases between. The CDR3 totals 14 residues.

This clonotype was seen only a few times. The chain carries TRBV10-3 and TRBJ2-2, with D unclear. Deletions cut 5 bases from V and 6 bases from J, with 7 bases between. Germline CDR1 and CDR2: ENHRY and SYGVKD. This CDR3 spans 12 amino acids. CDR3 in DNA: TGTGCCATCAGTCCGCGACCCGGGGAGCTGTTTTTT. It is translated as CAISPRPGELFF.

The J gene is TRBJ1-2, the V gene TRBV30; D remains unclear. Trimming left V 8 bases short and J 8 bases short, with 18 bases between. This CDR3 has 12 residues. Germline V CDR1 and CDR2: GTSNPN, SVGIG (reference sequence). CDR3 sequence reads: CARAGQSGGYTF. The CDR3 region has the DNA TGTGCCAGAGCTGGGCAGTCGGGGGGCTACACCTTC. The entire variable domain, with the rest obtained from reference TRBV30 and TRBJ1-2, is as follows: SQTIHQWPATLVQPVGSPLSLECTVEGTSNPNLYWYRQAAGRGLQLLFYSVGIGQISSEVPQNLSASRPQDRQFILSSKKLLLSDSGFYLCARAGQSGGYTFGSGTRLTVV.

The V gene is TRBV11-2, the J gene TRBJ2-5, with D perhaps TRBD1 (6 bases). The CDR3 spans 15 residues. CDR1 and CDR2 (germline): SGHAT, FQNNGV. V lost 5 bases to trimming and J lost 3 bases, with 16 bases between them. CDR3 sequence: CASSPAPGVEETQYF. The CDR3 DNA is TGTGCCAGCAGCCCCGCCCCAGGGGTCGAAGAGACCCAGTACTTC.

This clonotype was detected many times. The chain uses TRBV25-1 and TRBJ2-1; the match to TRBD2 covers 8 bases. This CDR3 is built from 14 residues. Germline trimming cut 8 bases from V and 4 bases from J; bases unmatched to any gene: 7. Germline-derived CDR1 and CDR2 are MGHDK and SYGVNS. DNA for the CDR3: TGTGCCAGCGCCGGGGGGGGCCCGTACAATGAGCAGTTCTTC. This gives the protein CASAGGGPYNEQFF.

This clonotype was seen only a few times. This sequence joins TRBV20-1 and TRBJ2-7; 9 nucleotides match TRBD1. Germline V lookup: CDR1 DFQATT, CDR2 SNEGSKA (reference sequence). V trimming: 2 bases; J trimming: 4 bases; junction bases outside the gene matches: 6. This CDR3 is 14 amino acids long. The CDR3 region is CSARLDRGVYEQYF. The CDR3 coding sequence is TGCAGTGCTAGATTGGACAGGGGCGTATACGAGCAGTACTTC.

This chain links TRBV5-1 with TRBJ2-4; 8 bases map to TRBD1. Per the germline V gene, CDR1 is SGHRS and CDR2 is YFSETQ. V was pared by 4 bases and J by 8 bases, with 5 bases of the junction left unmatched. The CDR3 contains 13 residues. The CDR3 nucleotides are TGCGCCAGCAGCCCGAGGGACAGGTACATTCAGTACTTC. This encodes CASSPRDRYIQYF.

In its sample, this clonotype was seen a few times. The chain has TRBV10-3 and TRBJ2-3; D is ambiguous. The ends were cut back, 6 bases at V and 4 bases at J, with 11 bases in the middle. The CDR3 has 13 amino acids. CDR1 and CDR2 from the germline V gene are ENHRY and SYGVKD. CDR3 bases: TGTGCCATCAGCAGAGGCCTCGCAGATACGCAGTATTTT. It is translated as CAISRGLADTQYF.

In this sample, this clonotype turned up a few times. The chain combines TRBV6-2 or TRBV6-3 with TRBJ2-1, with 7 bases aligning to TRBD1. V was clipped by 4 bases and J by 6 bases; unmatched bases: 3. The CDR3 extends over 13 amino acids. Germline lookup yields CDR1 MNHEY and CDR2 SVGEGT. CDR3: CASSSQGSNEQFF. CDR3 in DNA: TGTGCCAGCAGTTCACAGGGGAGCAATGAGCAGTTCTTC.

The chain recombines TRBV28 with TRBJ2-5, with D unclear. CDR1 MDHEN and CDR2 SYDVKM come from the germline V gene. This CDR3 comprises 13 residues. Trimming removed 3 bases at V and 5 bases at J, with 10 bases between. The CDR3 sequence: CASSFPVSETQYF. Here the CDR3 DNA reads TGTGCCAGCAGTTTTCCGGTCTCGGAGACCCAGTACTTC. Full variable domain (outside the CDR3, taken from reference TRBV28 and TRBJ2-5): DVKVTQSSRYLVKRTGEKVFLECVQDMDHENMFWYRQDPGLGLRLIYFSYDVKMKEKGDIPEGYSVSREKKERFSLILESASTNQTSMYLCASSFPVSETQYFGPGTRLLVL.

The chain employs TRBV12-3 or TRBV12-4 and TRBJ1-1; D is unresolved. V was shortened by 3 bases and J by 4 bases, with 3 bases between the two germline ends. CDR3 length: 11 residues. The CDR3 DNA reads TGTGCCAGCAGTTTTGGCACTGAAGCTTTCTTT. Protein sequence: CASSFGTEAFF.

CDR3 protein: CASSLDPAGGGSPLHF. The CDR3 nucleotides are TGTGCCAGCAGCTTGGACCCGGCAGGGGGTGGCTCACCCCTCCACTTT. The V call is TRBV5-4, the J call TRBJ1-6; 7 bases fit TRBD1. The length of the CDR3 is 16 residues. CDR1 and CDR2 from the germline V gene are SGHNT and YYREEE (reference sequence). The trim removed 0 bases at V and 10 bases at J, leaving 10 bases unmatched.

The chain joins TRBV7-2 to TRBJ2-7; TRBD1 matches at 7 bases. Germline V gene data show CDR1 as SGHTA and CDR2 as FQGNSA. This CDR3 is 14 amino acids long. Trimming at V came to 5 bases and at J to 6 bases, leaving 10 bases not matched to a gene. CDR3 nucleotides: TGTGCCAGCAGCCCGACAGGGCTCGGCGGCGAGCAGTACGTC. Its protein product is CASSPTGLGGEQYV.

This clonotype was seen repeatedly, ten times or more. This chain links TRBV21-1 with TRBJ2-7; the table's D call TRBD1 went unverified against the DNA. TRBV21-1 is a known pseudogene. This CDR3 is 17 amino acids long. This CDR3 reads CASSGESGTGGYYEQYV. DNA of the CDR3: TGTGCCAGCAGCGGAGAGTCCGGGACAGGGGGTTACTACGAGCAGTACGTC.